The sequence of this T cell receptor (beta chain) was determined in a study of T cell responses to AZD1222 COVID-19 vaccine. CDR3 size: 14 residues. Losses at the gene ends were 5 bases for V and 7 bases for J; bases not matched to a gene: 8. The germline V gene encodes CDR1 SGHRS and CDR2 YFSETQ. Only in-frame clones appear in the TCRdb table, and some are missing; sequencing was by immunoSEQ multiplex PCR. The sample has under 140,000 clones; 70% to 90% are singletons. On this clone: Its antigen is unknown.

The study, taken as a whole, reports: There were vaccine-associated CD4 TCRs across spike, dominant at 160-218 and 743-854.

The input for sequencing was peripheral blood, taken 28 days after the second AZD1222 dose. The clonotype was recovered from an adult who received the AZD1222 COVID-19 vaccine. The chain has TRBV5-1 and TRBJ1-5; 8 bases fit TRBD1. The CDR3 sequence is CASSPGQEGQPQHF. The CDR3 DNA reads TGCGCCAGCAGTCCGGGACAGGAAGGGCAGCCCCAGCATTTT.